The 17 T cell receptor beta chains below all came from one sample that was sequenced in a study of PD-1 blockade in classical Hodgkin lymphoma. Sequencing was performed with immunoSEQ multiplex PCR; in TCRdb, only in-frame clones are kept and a portion is missing. The sample yields over 80,000 clones, more than 70% seen once. Time point noted: cycle 4 day 1 (C4D1), after five to seven weeks of nivolumab. The patients all showed relapse after autologous stem cell transplantation, while their brentuximab vedotin exposure varied. Sequences were derived from peripheral blood mononuclear cells (PBMCs), sampled before the fourth cycle of nivolumab. These TCRs come from a human donor with classical Hodgkin lymphoma.

The chain recombines TRBV28 with TRBJ1-1, with D hard to call. Trimming took 7 bases from V and 8 from J, leaving 11 bases between them. This CDR3 region has 11 residues. The V gene's germline CDR1 is MDHEN and CDR2 SYDVKM. In DNA, the CDR3 is TGTGCCAGCACCACCGGCCTCGAAGCTTTCTTT. This translates into CASTTGLEAFF.

V and J are TRBV10-3 and TRBJ1-2; 7 bases match TRBD1. CDR1 and CDR2 from the germline V gene are ENHRY and SYGVKD. The CDR3 has 15 amino acids. Trimming at V came to 5 bases and at J to 0 bases, leaving 6 bases not matched to a gene. The CDR3 bases are TGTGCCATCAGTCCCCGACAGGGTCCTAACTATGGCTACACCTTC. Translated: CAISPRQGPNYGYTF.

The chain links TRBV6-6 to TRBJ2-7, with 8 bases matching TRBD2. Germline-derived CDR1 and CDR2 are MNHNY and SVGAGI (reference sequence). The length of the CDR3 is 16 residues. J was trimmed by 3 bases and V by 6 bases; bases with no gene match: 13. Here the CDR3 reads CASRLPAGGLVYEQYF. The CDR3 coding sequence is TGTGCCAGCAGATTACCCGCGGGGGGCTTAGTCTACGAGCAGTACTTC.

V is TRBV5-1 and J is TRBJ2-3, with 12 bases that match TRBD1. CDR1 and CDR2 (germline): SGHRS, YFSETQ. J was trimmed by 3 bases and V by 2 bases; bases with no gene match: 4. The CDR3 runs to 16 residues. The CDR3 is CASSFGTGGMTDTQYF. DNA of the CDR3: TGCGCCAGCAGCTTTGGGACAGGGGGCATGACAGATACGCAGTATTTT.

The CDR3 is CAWSYRDRGADTQYF. For the CDR3, the DNA is TGTGCCTGGAGCTACCGGGACAGGGGCGCAGATACGCAGTATTTT. V is TRBV30 and J is TRBJ2-3, with TRBD1 matching 10 bases. J gave up 4 bases and V 3 bases, and 7 bases lay outside the gene matches. Germline V gene lookup returns CDR1 GTSNPN and CDR2 SVGIG (reference sequence). The CDR3 is made up of 15 amino acids.

V and J are TRBV19 and TRBJ2-7, with 9 bases aligning to TRBD1. Germline values: CDR1 LNHDA, CDR2 SQIVND (reference sequence). V lost 3 bases and J lost 2; bases outside the gene matches: 2. The CDR3 is 14 residues long. CDR3 nucleotide sequence: TGTGCCAGTAGTATGAGGACAGGGGCCTACGAGCAGTACTTC. It encodes CASSMRTGAYEQYF.

The chain combines TRBV6-1 with TRBJ1-3; D is unclear. The CDR3 loop spans 14 amino acids. Germline-derived CDR1 and CDR2 are MNHNS and SASEGT. V lost 3 bases and J 3 bases, leaving 9 bases between the germline ends. In DNA, the CDR3 is TGTGCCAGCAGTGACCAGGTCTATGGAAACACCATATATTTT. It encodes CASSDQVYGNTIYF.

V gene TRBV11-3 combines with J gene TRBJ2-3, with TRBD1 identical over 7 bases. Germline V gene lookup returns CDR1 SGHNT and CDR2 YENEEA. With 3 bases clipped from V and 0 bases from J, the junction kept 6 bases outside the gene matches. The CDR3 runs to 16 residues. CDR3 protein: CASSFATGESTDTQYF. DNA of the CDR3: TGTGCCAGCAGCTTTGCAACAGGGGAAAGCACAGATACGCAGTATTTT.

V is TRBV29-1 and J is TRBJ1-1; D gene uncertain. The CDR3 is 11 amino acids. CDR1 and CDR2 from the germline V gene are SQVTM and ANQGSEA. The V end lost 2 bases, the J end lost 4 bases, and 5 bases lay between the germline ends. The CDR3 region is CSVEWVTEAFF. CDR3 in DNA: TGCAGCGTTGAATGGGTCACTGAAGCTTTCTTT.

J is TRBJ1-1 and V is TRBV7-9; D is perhaps TRBD1 (5 bases). CDR3 length: 12 residues. V gave up 1 base and J gave up 10 bases, with 10 bases separating them. Germline CDR1 SEHNR, CDR2 FQNEAQ (reference sequence). The CDR3 region is CASSLGGGAAFF. In DNA, the CDR3 is TGTGCCAGCAGCTTAGGTGGTGGGGCAGCTTTCTTT. The full variable domain, completed using reference TRBV7-9 and TRBJ1-1, is DTGVSQNPRHKITKRGQNVTFRCDPISEHNRLYWYRQTLGQGPEFLTYFQNEAQLEKSRLLSDRFSAERPKGSFSTLEIQRTEQGDSAMYLCASSLGGGAAFFGQGTRLTVV.

V is TRBV5-4 and J is TRBJ2-5, with D tentatively TRBD1 (7 bases). With 0 bases removed from V and 3 bases from J, the gap between germline ends came to 9 bases. The germline V gene has CDR1 SGHNT and CDR2 YYREEE (reference sequence). This CDR3 has 14 residues. CDR3 region: CASSLGGTEETQYF. DNA for the CDR3: TGTGCCAGCAGCTTGGGCGGGACAGAAGAGACCCAGTACTTC. Full variable domain (rest looked up from reference TRBV5-4 and TRBJ2-5): ETGVTQSPTHLIKTRGQQVTLRCSSQSGHNTVSWYQQALGQGPQFIFQYYREEENGRGNFPPRFSGLQFPNYSSELNVNALELDDSALYLCASSLGGTEETQYFGPGTRLLVL.

The sample holds many counts of this clone. This chain joins TRBV19 and TRBJ1-1; TRBD1 aligns across 7 bases. This CDR3 is 15 amino acids long. CDR1 is LNHDA, CDR2 SQIVND, per germline (reference sequence). Germline trimming cut 7 bases from V and 0 bases from J; bases unmatched to any gene: 8. CDR3: CASKQGSGMNTEAFF. The CDR3 DNA follows: TGTGCCAGTAAACAGGGGTCCGGTATGAACACTGAAGCTTTCTTT.

The V and J genes are TRBV4-2 and TRBJ1-4; 12 bases align to TRBD1. Germline values: CDR1 LGHNA, CDR2 YNFKEQ. This CDR3 has 15 amino acids. Trimming at V came to 3 bases and at J to 8 bases, leaving 4 bases not matched to a gene. CDR3 in DNA: TGTGCCAGCAGCCAGGGGACAGGGGGCGAGGAAAAACTGTTTTTT. Protein: CASSQGTGGEEKLFF.

The gene calls are TRBV10-3 and TRBJ2-5, with TRBD1 identical over 9 bases. CDR1 and CDR2 from the germline V gene are ENHRY and SYGVKD. The J segment lost 2 bases and the V segment lost 6 bases, leaving 4 bases of the junction unmatched. This CDR3 contains 14 residues. The CDR3 DNA reads as TGTGCCATCAGCCGGGGGACAGGGCAAGAGACCCAGTACTTC. As protein: CAISRGTGQETQYF.

In its sample, this clone was seen a few times. This chain links TRBV19 with TRBJ2-3; 8 positions agree with TRBD2. This CDR3 is built from 14 residues. Germline V gene lookup returns CDR1 LNHDA and CDR2 SQIVND (reference sequence). The trim removed 5 bases at V and 6 bases at J, leaving 7 bases unmatched. The CDR3 bases are TGTGCCAGTAGTCTCGCGGGAGGCTGGGATACGCAGTATTTT. The encoded protein is CASSLAGGWDTQYF.

This clone has at least ten counts. Additional DNA sequences in this sample encode the identical CDR3. V is TRBV7-9 and J is TRBJ1-5; D gene unclear. V was pared by 1 base and J by 4 bases, with 2 bases between. Germline V gene lookup returns CDR1 SEHNR and CDR2 FQNEAQ (reference sequence). This CDR3 region has 12 residues. The CDR3 nucleotides read TGTGCCAGCAGCTTAGAGAATCAGCCCCAGCATTTT. Translated, it gives CASSLENQPQHF.

As concerns this clone: Additional DNA sequences in this sample encode the identical CDR3. The chain employs TRBV27 and TRBJ2-3, with 10 bases lining up with TRBD2. The CDR3 has 13 amino acids. CDR1 MNHEY and CDR2 SMNVEV come from the germline V gene (reference sequence). The junction had 5 bases not matched to a gene; V was cut back by 8 bases and J by 6 bases. In nucleotides, the CDR3 is TGTGCCAGCCGTGCTAGCGGGAGCGATACGCAGTATTTT. It yields the protein CASRASGSDTQYF.